The entry that follows covers one T cell receptor (beta chain) sequence. This clone's antigen is unknown. Qualities for individual bases were not recorded, and no much larger clone is one base off. The library was made by RT-PCR. Data came from an Illumina HiSeq 2500. Through fastp at Q25 and MiXCR, TCRdb rebuilt clones from the public reads, retaining in-frame beta chains. Entries are consolidated by CDR3 protein sequence, retaining the most common genes and DNA. The sample table holds roughly 700,000 distinct CDR3 sequences, of which over 11% were seen once. The ten largest make up approximately 7% of the sample. These data are taken from a study of response to subunit inactivated influenza vaccine (dated by TCRdb to the late 2010s). Notes on the research overall: The study used deep quantitative T cell receptor repertoire profiling to track responses to a trivalent subunit inactivated influenza vaccine. Results the study describes overall, beyond this receptor: The authors suggested that each seasonal influenza vaccination may recruit only a limited number of new T cells.

This sequence originates from a man aged 45-60 years who received an inactivated influenza vaccine. Donor details come from another sample of the same person, matched by shared clones. This specimen consisted of PBMCs from blood, obtained less than 15 days before vaccination.

For the CDR3, the sequence is CASSLLDREAFF. The nucleotide sequence is TGTGCCAGCAGTCTTCTCGACAGGGAAGCTTTCTTT. This receptor chain uses TRBV12-3 or TRBV12-4 and TRBJ1-1; matching of 6 bases hints at TRBD1 as the D gene. The CDR3, from cysteine to phenylalanine, totals 12 residues. The kept DNA is CDR3 alone, 36 bases in frame from the first base. Trimming at the junction amounts to 5 bases on V and 8 bases on J, and the germline ends lie 12 bases apart.